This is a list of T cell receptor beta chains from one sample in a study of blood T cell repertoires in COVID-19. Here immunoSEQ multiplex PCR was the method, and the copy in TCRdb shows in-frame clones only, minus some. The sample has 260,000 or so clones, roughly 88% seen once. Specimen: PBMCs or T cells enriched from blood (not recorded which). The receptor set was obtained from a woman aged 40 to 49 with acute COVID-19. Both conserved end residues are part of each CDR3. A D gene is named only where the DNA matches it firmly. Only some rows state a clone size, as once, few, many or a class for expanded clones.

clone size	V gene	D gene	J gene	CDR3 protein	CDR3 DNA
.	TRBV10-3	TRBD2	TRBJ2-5	CAISEPNSGAQETQYF	TGTGCCATCAGTGAGCCCAATAGCGGGGCCCAAGAGACCCAGTACTTC
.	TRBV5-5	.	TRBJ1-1	CASSPWNSEAFF	TGTGCCAGCAGCCCCTGGAACAGTGAAGCTTTCTTT
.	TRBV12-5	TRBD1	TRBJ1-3	CASGLVLSRQGRGDTIYF	TGTGCTAGTGGTTTGGTACTTTCCCGACAGGGACGGGGAGACACCATATATTTT
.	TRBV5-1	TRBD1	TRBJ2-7	CASSVTPGQGDEQYF	TGCGCCAGCAGCGTGACCCCGGGACAGGGAGACGAGCAGTACTTC
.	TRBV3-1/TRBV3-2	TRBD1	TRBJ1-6	CASSQWTGSNNSPLHF	TGTGCCAGCAGCCAGTGGACAGGGTCAAATAATTCACCCCTCCACTTT
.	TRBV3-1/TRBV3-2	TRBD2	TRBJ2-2	CAGAHLAGGRSVELFF	TGTGCCGGAGCCCATCTAGCGGGAGGGCGATCCGTGGAGCTGTTTTTT
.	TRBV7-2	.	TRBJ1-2	CASSLWDTGTYGYTF	TGTGCCAGCAGCCTATGGGACACTGGTACCTATGGCTACACCTTC
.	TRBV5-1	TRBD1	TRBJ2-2	CASSTGVGGYAGELFF	TGCGCCAGCAGCACCGGCGTAGGGGGCTACGCCGGGGAGCTGTTTTTT
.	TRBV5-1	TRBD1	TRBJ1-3	CASSLAGGRFGNTIYF	TGCGCCAGCAGCTTGGCAGGGGGCAGATTTGGAAACACCATATATTTT
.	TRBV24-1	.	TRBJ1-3	CATQGSSGNTIYF	TGTGCCACTCAGGGGTCCTCTGGAAACACCATATATTTT
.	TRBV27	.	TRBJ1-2	CASRTGPTGVYGYTF	TGTGCCAGCAGAACGGGGCCGACAGGTGTCTATGGCTACACCTTC
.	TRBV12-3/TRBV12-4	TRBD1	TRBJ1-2	CASSPQGVEGYTF	TGTGCCAGCAGTCCTCAGGGGGTGGAAGGCTACACCTTC
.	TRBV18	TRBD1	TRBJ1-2	CASSPETGVGGYTF	TGTGCCAGCTCACCTGAGACAGGGGTTGGCGGCTACACCTTC
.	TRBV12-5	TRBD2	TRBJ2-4	CASGPRAGLEGGVGIQYF	TGTGCTAGTGGTCCACGGGCTGGGTTAGAGGGAGGGGTGGGCATTCAGTACTTC
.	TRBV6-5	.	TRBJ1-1	CASSYGAEGYEAFF	TGTGCCAGCAGTTACGGGGCGGAAGGTTATGAAGCTTTCTTT
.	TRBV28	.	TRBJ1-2	CASSSRGAEFGYTF	TGTGCCAGCAGTTCAAGGGGCGCTGAATTTGGCTACACCTTC
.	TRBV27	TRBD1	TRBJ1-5	CASQGTVGSQPQHF	TGTGCCAGCCAAGGGACAGTGGGCAGTCAGCCCCAGCATTTT
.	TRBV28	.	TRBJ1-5	CASSFFGGGRNQPQHF	TGTGCCAGCAGTTTCTTCGGGGGAGGTCGCAATCAGCCCCAGCATTTT
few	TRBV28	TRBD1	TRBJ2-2	CASNRRDRRNTGELFF	TGTGCCAGCAACCGCCGGGACAGGCGGAACACCGGGGAGCTGTTTTTT
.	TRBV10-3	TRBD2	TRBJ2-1	CAISELMSSGSGGEQFF	TGTGCCATCAGTGAACTAATGTCTAGCGGGAGTGGCGGTGAGCAGTTCTTC
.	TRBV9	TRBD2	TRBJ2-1	CASSVGLAGGEQFF	TGTGCCAGCAGCGTAGGTCTAGCGGGAGGTGAGCAGTTCTTC
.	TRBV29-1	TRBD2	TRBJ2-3	CSVRRGSTDTQYF	TGCAGCGTTAGGCGGGGGAGCACAGATACGCAGTATTTT
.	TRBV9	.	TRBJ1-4	CASSVGGWGNSNEKLFF	TGTGCCAGCAGCGTAGGTGGTTGGGGCAACTCAAATGAAAAACTGTTTTTT
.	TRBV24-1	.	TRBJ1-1	CATSDSRSGNTEAFF	TGTGCCACCAGTGATTCCAGGTCAGGGAACACTGAAGCTTTCTTT
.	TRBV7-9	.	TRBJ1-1	CASSPGGGGAEAFF	TGTGCCAGCAGCCCCGGGGGTGGAGGGGCTGAAGCTTTCTTT
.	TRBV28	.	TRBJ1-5	CASSWTDYSNQPQHF	TGTGCCAGCAGTTGGACAGACTATAGCAATCAGCCCCAGCATTTT
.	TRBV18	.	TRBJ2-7	CASSPPGLYYEQYF	TGTGCCAGCTCACCACCAGGACTTTACTACGAGCAGTACTTC
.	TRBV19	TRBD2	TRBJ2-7	CASSIPGTSGTYEQYF	TGTGCCAGTAGTATCCCCGGGACTAGCGGAACCTACGAGCAGTACTTC
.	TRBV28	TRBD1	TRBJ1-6	CASSSILRDRDNSPLHF	TGTGCCAGCAGTTCGATTCTAAGGGACAGAGATAATTCACCCCTCCACTTT
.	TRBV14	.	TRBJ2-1	CASSQDFRFSVFEQFF	TGTGCCAGCAGCCAAGATTTTCGATTTAGTGTCTTTGAGCAGTTCTTC
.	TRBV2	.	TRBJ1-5	CASNPGTGGGGGNQPQHF	TGTGCCAGCAACCCCGGGACTGGGGGGGGTGGGGGCAATCAGCCCCAGCATTTT
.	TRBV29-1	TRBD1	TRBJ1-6	CSVVTGVNSPLHF	TGCAGCGTCGTTACAGGGGTTAATTCACCCCTCCACTTT
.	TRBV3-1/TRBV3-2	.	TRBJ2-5	CASSHGQPEETQYF	TGTGCCAGCAGCCATGGACAGCCGGAAGAGACCCAGTACTTC
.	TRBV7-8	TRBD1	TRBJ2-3	CASSTRDRVREHTQYF	TGTGCCAGCAGCACACGGGACAGGGTTAGAGAACATACGCAGTATTTT
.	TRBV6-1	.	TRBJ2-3	CASSEARYTQYF	TGTGCCAGCAGTGAAGCGCGTTATACGCAGTATTTT
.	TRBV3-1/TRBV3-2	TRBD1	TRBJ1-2	CASSQRDRRWGYGYTF	TGTGCCAGCAGCCAAAGGGACAGACGCTGGGGCTATGGCTACACCTTC
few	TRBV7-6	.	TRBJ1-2	CASSSGTHYGYTF	TGTGCCAGCAGCTCCGGGACTCACTATGGCTACACCTTC
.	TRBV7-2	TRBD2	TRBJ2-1	CASSRPGLAGLHEQFF	TGTGCCAGCAGCCGGCCGGGACTAGCGGGTTTGCATGAGCAGTTCTTC
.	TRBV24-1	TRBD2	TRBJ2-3	CATSDTGTSGRVSDTQYF	TGTGCCACCAGTGATACTGGGACTAGCGGGAGGGTCTCAGATACGCAGTATTTT
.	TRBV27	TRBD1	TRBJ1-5	CASSFTQGARQPQHF	TGTGCCAGCAGTTTTACCCAGGGGGCTAGGCAGCCCCAGCATTTT
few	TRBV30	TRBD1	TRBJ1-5	CAWSQGGNQPQHF	TGTGCCTGGAGTCAGGGGGGCAATCAGCCCCAGCATTTT
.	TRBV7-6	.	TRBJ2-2	CASSPYVAANTGELFF	TGTGCCAGCAGCCCCTACGTAGCGGCGAACACCGGGGAGCTGTTTTTT
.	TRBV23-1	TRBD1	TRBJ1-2	CASSHTGVLRLNYGYTF	TGCGCCAGCAGTCACACAGGGGTCCTACGCCTTAACTATGGCTACACCTTC
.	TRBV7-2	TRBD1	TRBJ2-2	CASRRTGDTGELFF	TGTGCCAGCAGGCGGACAGGGGACACCGGGGAGCTGTTTTTT
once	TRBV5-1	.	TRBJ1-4	CASRQELGTNEKLFF	TGCGCCAGCAGACAGGAATTGGGAACTAATGAAAAACTGTTTTTT
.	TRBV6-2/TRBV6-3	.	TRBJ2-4	CASSYGDTKNIQYF	TGTGCCAGCAGTTACGGCGACACAAAAAACATTCAGTACTTC
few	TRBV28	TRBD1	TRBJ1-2	CASRLKGAGYGYTF	TGTGCCAGCAGATTGAAGGGGGCAGGCTATGGCTACACCTTC
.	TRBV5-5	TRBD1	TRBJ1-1	CASSPVGTGRGDGNTEAFF	TGTGCCAGCAGCCCAGTCGGGACAGGGAGAGGAGATGGGAACACTGAAGCTTTCTTT
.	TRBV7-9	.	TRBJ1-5	CASTSTAGSQPQHF	TGTGCCAGCACCTCTACGGCCGGGAGTCAGCCCCAGCATTTT
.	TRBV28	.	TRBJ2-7	CASSLGSAGEYF	TGTGCCAGCAGCCTCGGGAGCGCCGGGGAGTACTTC
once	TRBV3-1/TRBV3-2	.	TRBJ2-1	CASSPFSYNEQFF	TGTGCCAGCAGCCCGTTCTCCTACAATGAGCAGTTCTTC
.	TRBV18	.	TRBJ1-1	CASSSGNTEAFF	TGTGCCAGCTCCTCAGGGAACACTGAAGCTTTCTTT